The clone carrying this T cell receptor beta chain was found a few times. Antigen unknown. This sample is drawn from a study of radiotherapy plus CTLA-4 blockade in lung cancer. General observations from the study: The best prediction of response reportedly came from early blood T cell clone dynamics, with interferon-beta.

Only in-frame clones appear in the TCRdb table, and some are missing; sequencing was by immunoSEQ multiplex PCR. The repertoire consists of roughly 30,000 clones, with 70% to 80% occurring once and the leading ten covering 7.5%. Trimming removed 4 bases at V and 4 bases at J, with 13 bases between. The CDR3 runs 14 residues. Germline CDR1 and CDR2: SGHVS and FQNEAQ. The receptor was isolated from a human donor with non-small cell lung cancer who had stable disease on radiotherapy plus ipilimumab. Material: peripheral blood, obtained from a patient treated with radiotherapy plus ipilimumab. V and J are TRBV7-8 and TRBJ1-2; D unclear. The CDR3 coding sequence is TGTGCCAGCAGCTCGGAGGCTCTGGGCTATGGCTACACCTTC. Amino acid sequence: CASSSEALGYGYTF. The full variable domain, in which reference TRBV7-8 and TRBJ1-2 provide the parts outside the CDR3, is GAGVSQSPRYKVAKRGQDVALRCDPISGHVSLFWYQQALGQGPEFLTYFQNEAQLDKSGLPSDRFFAERPEGSVSTLKIQRTQQEDSAVYLCASSSEALGYGYTFGSGTRLTVV.